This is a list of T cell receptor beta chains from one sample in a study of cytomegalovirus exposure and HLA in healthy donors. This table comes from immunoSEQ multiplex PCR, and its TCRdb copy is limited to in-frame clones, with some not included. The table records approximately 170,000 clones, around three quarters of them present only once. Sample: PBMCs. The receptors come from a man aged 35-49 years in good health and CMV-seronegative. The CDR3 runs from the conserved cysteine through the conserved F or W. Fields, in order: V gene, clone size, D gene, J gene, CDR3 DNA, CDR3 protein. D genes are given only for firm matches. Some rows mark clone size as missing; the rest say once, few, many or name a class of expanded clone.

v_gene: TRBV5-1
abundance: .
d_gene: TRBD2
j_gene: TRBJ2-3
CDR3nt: TGCGCCAGCAGCCCAGGACTAGCGGCACCCACAGATACGCAGTATTTT
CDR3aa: CASSPGLAAPTDTQYF

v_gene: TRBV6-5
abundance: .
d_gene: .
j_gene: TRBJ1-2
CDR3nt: TGTGCCAGCAGTTTCCAGGGTTATTATGGCTACACCTTC
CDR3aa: CASSFQGYYGYTF

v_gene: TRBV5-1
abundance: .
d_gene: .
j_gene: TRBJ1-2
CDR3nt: TGCGCCAGCAGTGCGGGGCCTTCCTCTAACTATGGCTACACCTTC
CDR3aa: CASSAGPSSNYGYTF

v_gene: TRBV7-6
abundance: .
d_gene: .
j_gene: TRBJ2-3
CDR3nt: TGTGCCAGCAGCCCCCTGGCGGGGCCCCCCCAGTATTTT
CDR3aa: CASSPLAGPPQYF

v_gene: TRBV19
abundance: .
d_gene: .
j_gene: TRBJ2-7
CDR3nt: TGTGCCAGTAGCAGGGGAGGGGGATCGTCCTACGAGCAGTACTTC
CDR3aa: CASSRGGGSSYEQYF

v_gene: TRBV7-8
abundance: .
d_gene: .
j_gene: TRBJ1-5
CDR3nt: TGTGCCAGCAGCCACGGACGGACACCCAATCAGCCCCAGCATTTT
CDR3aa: CASSHGRTPNQPQHF

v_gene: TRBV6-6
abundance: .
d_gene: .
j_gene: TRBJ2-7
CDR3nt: TGTGCCAGCAGTGGGGAGAGCGCCTACGAGCAGTACTTC
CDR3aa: CASSGESAYEQYF

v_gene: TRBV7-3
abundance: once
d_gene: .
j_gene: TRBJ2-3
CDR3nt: TGTGCCAGCAGCCCTCGGAGATCCTCTTCCACAGATACGCAGTATTTT
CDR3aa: CASSPRRSSSTDTQYF

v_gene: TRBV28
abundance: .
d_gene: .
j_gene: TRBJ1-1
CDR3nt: TGTGCCAGCAGTTTAGGGCGTGAAGCTTTCTTT
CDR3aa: CASSLGREAFF

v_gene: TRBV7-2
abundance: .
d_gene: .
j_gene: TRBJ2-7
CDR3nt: TGTGCCAGCAGCCGACAGGCCGAGCAGTACTTC
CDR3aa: CASSRQAEQYF

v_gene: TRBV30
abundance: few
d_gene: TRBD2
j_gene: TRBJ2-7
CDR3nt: TGTGCCTGGACTAGCGGGAACTACGAGCAGTACTTC
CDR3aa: CAWTSGNYEQYF

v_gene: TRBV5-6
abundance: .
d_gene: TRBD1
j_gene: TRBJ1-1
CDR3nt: TGTGCCAGCAGCACCTCGGGACAGGGTAACACTGAAGCTTTCTTT
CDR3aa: CASSTSGQGNTEAFF

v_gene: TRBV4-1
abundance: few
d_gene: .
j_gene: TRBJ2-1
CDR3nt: TGCGCCAGCAGCAGCTCCAGACTCTTGATTTCCTACAATGAGCAGTTCTTC
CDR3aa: CASSSSRLLISYNEQFF

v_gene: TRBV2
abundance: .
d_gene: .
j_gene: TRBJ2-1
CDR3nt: TGTGCCAGCAGGGCTGGTTTCAGCTCCTACAATGAGCAGTTCTTC
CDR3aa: CASRAGFSSYNEQFF

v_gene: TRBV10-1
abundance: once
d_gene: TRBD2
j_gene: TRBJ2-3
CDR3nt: TGCGCCAGCTCTCCCGGTGGGACTAGCGGGAGCTCCGATACGCAGTATTTT
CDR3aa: CASSPGGTSGSSDTQYF

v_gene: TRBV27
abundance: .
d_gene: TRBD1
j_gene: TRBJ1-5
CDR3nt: TGTGCCAGCAGTTGGACAGGGGGGATTAATCAGCCCCAGCATTTT
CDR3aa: CASSWTGGINQPQHF

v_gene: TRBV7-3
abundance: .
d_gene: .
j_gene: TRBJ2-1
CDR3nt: TGTGCCAGCAGCCCGGGAGTGCGCTACAATGAGCAGTTCTTC
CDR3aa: CASSPGVRYNEQFF

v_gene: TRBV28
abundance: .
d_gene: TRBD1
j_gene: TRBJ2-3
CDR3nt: TGTGCCAGCAGTTCCAACCCGGGACAGGGTTTCACAGATACGCAGTATTTT
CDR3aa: CASSSNPGQGFTDTQYF

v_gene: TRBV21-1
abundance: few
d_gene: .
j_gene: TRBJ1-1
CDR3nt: TGTGCCAGCAGGCCTGGGTCTGCTCCTTGGCGGACTGAAGCTTTCTTT
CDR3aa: CASRPGSAPWRTEAFF

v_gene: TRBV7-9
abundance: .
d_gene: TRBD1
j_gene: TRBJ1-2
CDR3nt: TGTTCCAGCAGCTTCCGGGACAGTGGCGGTGGCTACACCTTC
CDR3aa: CSSSFRDSGGGYTF

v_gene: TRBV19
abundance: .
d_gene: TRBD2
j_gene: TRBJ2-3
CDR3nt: TGTGCCAGTAGTGCGCGACTAGCGGGAGGCGAAGATACGCAGTATTTT
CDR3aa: CASSARLAGGEDTQYF

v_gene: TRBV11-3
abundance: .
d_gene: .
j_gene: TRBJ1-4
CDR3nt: TGTGCCAGCAGCCCCCTCAGGGCCATTGCAACTAATGAAAAACTGTTTTTT
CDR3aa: CASSPLRAIATNEKLFF

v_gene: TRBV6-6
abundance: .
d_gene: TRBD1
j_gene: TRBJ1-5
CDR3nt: TGTGCCAGCAGCGGGACAGGGCTTCAGCCCCAGCATTTT
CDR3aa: CASSGTGLQPQHF

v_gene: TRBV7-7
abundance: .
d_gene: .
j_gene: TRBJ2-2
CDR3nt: TGTGCCAGCAGCAAATCGCAGGGAAATACCGGGGAGCTGTTTTTT
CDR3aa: CASSKSQGNTGELFF

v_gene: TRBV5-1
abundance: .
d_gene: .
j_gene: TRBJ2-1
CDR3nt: TGCGCCAGCACCTTGGTCGGCGGAAACTCCTACAATGAGCAGTTCTTC
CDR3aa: CASTLVGGNSYNEQFF

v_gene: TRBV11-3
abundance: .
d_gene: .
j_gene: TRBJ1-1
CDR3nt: TGTGCCAGCAGCCTACGGGGTATGAACACTGAAGCTTTCTTT
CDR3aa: CASSLRGMNTEAFF

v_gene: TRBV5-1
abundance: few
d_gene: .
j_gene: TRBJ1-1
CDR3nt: TGCGCCAGCTGGGCCGGCAGGGCCAACACTGAAGCTTTCTTT
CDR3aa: CASWAGRANTEAFF

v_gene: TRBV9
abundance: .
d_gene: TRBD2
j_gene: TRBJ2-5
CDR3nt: TGTGCCAGCTCGATGGGACTAGCGGGAGTATCGGAGACCCAGTACTTC
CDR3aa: CASSMGLAGVSETQYF

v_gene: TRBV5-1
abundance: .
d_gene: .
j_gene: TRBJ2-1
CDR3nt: TGCGCCAGCAGCTTGGACAGGGTATCCTACAATGAGCAGTTCTTC
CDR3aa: CASSLDRVSYNEQFF

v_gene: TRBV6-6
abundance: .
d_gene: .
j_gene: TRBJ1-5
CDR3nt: TGTGCCAGTGAAAGGGACACCAATCAGCCCCAGCATTTT
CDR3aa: CASERDTNQPQHF

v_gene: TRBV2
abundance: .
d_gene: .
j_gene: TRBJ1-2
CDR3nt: TGTGCCAGCAGTGAGCAGGGACTTATCTATGGCTACACCTTC
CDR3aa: CASSEQGLIYGYTF

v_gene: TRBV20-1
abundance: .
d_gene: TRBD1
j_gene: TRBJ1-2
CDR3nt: TGCAGTGCTACAGGGGGCGGCTACACCTTC
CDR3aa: CSATGGGYTF

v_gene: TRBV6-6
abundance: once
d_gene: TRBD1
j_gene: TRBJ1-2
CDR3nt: TGTGCCAGCAGTTACTCTACGACAGGGCCGAACTATGGCTACACCTTC
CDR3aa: CASSYSTTGPNYGYTF

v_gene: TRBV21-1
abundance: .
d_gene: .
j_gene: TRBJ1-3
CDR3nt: TGTGCCAGCAGCAAAGGGGGAGGGAATAGCTCTGGAAACACCATATATTTT
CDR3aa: CASSKGGGNSSGNTIYF

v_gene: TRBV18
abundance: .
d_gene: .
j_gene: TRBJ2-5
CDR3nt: TGTGCCAGCTCCTCAAGCTCCGGGGAGCCCTGGCAGTACTTC
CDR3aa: CASSSSSGEPWQYF

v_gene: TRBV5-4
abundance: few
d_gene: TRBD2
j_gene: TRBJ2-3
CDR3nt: TGTGCCAGCAGCCCTCTTTTCAAACTAGCGGGAGGGCCAGATACGCAGTATTTT
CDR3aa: CASSPLFKLAGGPDTQYF

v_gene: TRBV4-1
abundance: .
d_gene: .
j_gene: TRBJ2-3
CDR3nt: TGCGCCAGCAGCCGGCCTCTTCCCCTTGCTACGCAGTATTTT
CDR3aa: CASSRPLPLATQYF

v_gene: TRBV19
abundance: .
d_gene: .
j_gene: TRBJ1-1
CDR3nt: TGTGCCAGTAGTTCCAACAGGGTCTCTGAAGCTTTCTTT
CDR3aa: CASSSNRVSEAFF

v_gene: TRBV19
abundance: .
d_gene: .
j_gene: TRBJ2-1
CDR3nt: TGTGCCAGTAGTATCCCCAGGGGCCCCTACAATGAGCAGTTCTTC
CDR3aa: CASSIPRGPYNEQFF

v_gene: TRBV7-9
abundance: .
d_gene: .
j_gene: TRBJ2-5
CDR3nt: TGTTCCAGCAGCCTAGGGCCGGTCCCAGGGGACGAGACCCAGTACTTC
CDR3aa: CSSSLGPVPGDETQYF

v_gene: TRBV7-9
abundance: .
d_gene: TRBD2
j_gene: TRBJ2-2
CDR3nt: TGTGCCAGCACCGTAAATATCACGGGGGGAAGCACCGGGGAGCTGTTTTTT
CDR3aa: CASTVNITGGSTGELFF

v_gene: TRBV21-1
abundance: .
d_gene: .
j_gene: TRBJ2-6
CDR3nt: TGTGCCAGCAGCATGAGGCTGTTCTCTGGGGCCAACGGCCTGACTTTC
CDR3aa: CASSMRLFSGANGLTF